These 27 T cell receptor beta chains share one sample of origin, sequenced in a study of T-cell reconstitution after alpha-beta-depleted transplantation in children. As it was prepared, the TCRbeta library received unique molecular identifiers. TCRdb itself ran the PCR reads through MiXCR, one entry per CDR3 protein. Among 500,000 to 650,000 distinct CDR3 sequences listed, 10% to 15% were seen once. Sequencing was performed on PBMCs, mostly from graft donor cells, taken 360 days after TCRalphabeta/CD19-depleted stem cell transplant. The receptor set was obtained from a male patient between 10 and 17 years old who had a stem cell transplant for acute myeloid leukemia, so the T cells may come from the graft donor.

CDR3 in amino acids: CASSLYLAGGPNTGELFF. The CDR3 bases are TGTGCCAGCAGCTTATACCTAGCGGGAGGCCCGAACACCGGGGAGCTGTTTTTT. V usage is TRBV11-2 and J usage is TRBJ2-2, with 11 nucleotides matching TRBD2. Germline lookup yields CDR1 SGHAT and CDR2 FQNNGV. The V gene end was trimmed by 2 bases and the J gene end by 0 bases; junction bases not matched to a gene: 5. The CDR3 is made up of 18 amino acids.

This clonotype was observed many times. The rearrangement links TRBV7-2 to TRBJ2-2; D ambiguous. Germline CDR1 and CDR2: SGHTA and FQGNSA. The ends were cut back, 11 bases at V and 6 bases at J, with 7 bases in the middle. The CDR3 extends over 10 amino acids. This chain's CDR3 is CALSSGELFF. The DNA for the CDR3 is TGTGCCCTCTCTTCCGGGGAGCTGTTTTTT.

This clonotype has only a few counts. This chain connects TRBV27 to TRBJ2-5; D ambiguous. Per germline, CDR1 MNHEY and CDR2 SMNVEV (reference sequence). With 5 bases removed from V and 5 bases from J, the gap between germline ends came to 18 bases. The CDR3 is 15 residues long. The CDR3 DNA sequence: TGTGCCAGCAGTCCTCCTCCAACTGGCGTGGAGACCCAGTACTTC. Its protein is CASSPPPTGVETQYF.

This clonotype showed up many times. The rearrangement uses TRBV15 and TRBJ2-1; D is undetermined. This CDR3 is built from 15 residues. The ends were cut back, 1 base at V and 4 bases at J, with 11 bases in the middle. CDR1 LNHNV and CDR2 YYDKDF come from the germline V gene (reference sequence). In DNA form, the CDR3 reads TGTGCCACCAGCAGAGTAACAGAAGGATACAATGAGCAGTTCTTC. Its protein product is CATSRVTEGYNEQFF.

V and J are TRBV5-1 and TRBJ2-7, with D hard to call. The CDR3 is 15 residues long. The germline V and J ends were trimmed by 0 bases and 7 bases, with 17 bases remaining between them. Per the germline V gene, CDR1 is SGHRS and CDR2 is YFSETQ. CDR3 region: CASSLVGLLSDEQYF. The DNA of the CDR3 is TGCGCCAGCAGCTTGGTCGGGTTACTAAGCGATGAGCAGTACTTC. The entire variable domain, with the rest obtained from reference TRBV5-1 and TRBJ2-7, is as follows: KAGVTQTPRYLIKTRGQQVTLSCSPISGHRSVSWYQQTPGQGLQFLFEYFSETQRNKGNFPGRFSGRQFSNSRSEMNVSTLELGDSALYLCASSLVGLLSDEQYFGPGTRLTVT.

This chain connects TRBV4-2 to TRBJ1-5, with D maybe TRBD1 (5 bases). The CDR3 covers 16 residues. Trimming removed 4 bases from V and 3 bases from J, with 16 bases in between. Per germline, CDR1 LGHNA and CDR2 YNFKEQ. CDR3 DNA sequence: TGTGCCAGCAGCCGAGGGACCCAGTTCCTCAATCAGCCCCAGCATTTT. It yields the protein CASSRGTQFLNQPQHF.

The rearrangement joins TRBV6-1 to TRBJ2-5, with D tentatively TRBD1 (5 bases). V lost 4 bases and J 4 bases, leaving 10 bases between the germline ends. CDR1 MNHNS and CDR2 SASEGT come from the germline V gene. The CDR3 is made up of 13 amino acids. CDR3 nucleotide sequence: TGTGCCAGCAGTGTCCGGCAGGGAGAGACCCAGTACTTC. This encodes CASSVRQGETQYF.

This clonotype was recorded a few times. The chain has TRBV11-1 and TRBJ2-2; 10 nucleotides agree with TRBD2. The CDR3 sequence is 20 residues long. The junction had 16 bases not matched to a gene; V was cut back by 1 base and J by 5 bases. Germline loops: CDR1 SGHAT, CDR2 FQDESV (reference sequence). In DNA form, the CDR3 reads TGTGCCAGCAGCTTAGATACAGCTAGCGGGAGAGGAGGAAAGACCGGGGAGCTGTTTTTT. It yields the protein CASSLDTASGRGGKTGELFF.

The CDR3 spells CSARDREQEYTEAFF. CDR3 sequence (DNA): TGCAGTGCTAGAGATAGAGAGCAGGAGTACACTGAAGCTTTCTTT. The V call is TRBV20-1, the J call TRBJ1-1; D is uncertain. The germline gives CDR1 DFQATT, CDR2 SNEGSKA (reference sequence). The CDR3 spans 15 residues. V was trimmed by 0 bases and J by 3 bases, leaving 14 bases between them.

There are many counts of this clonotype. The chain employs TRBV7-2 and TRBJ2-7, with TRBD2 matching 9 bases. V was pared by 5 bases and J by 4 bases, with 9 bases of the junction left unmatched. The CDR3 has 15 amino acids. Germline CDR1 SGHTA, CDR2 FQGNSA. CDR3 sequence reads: CASSPSGERFYEQYF. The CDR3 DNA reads TGTGCCAGCAGCCCTAGCGGGGAGAGGTTTTACGAGCAGTACTTC.

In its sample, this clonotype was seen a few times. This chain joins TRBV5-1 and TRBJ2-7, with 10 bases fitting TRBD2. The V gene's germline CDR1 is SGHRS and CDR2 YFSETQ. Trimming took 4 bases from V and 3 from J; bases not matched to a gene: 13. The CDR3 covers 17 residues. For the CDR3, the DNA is TGCGCCAGCAGCCCCACGTGGCTAGCGGGAGAGGTCTACGAGCAGTACTTC. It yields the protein CASSPTWLAGEVYEQYF.

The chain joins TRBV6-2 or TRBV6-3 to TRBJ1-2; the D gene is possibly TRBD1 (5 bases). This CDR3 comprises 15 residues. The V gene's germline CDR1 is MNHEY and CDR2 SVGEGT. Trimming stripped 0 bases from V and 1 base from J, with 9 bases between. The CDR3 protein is CASSYSEGSNYGYTF. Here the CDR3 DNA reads TGTGCCAGCAGTTACTCTGAGGGGAGTAACTATGGCTACACCTTC.

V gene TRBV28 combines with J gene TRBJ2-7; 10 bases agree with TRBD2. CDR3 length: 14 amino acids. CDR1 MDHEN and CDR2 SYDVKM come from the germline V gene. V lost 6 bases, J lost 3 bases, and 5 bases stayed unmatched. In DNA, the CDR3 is TGTGCCAGCAGATTGCTAGCGGGGGTCTACGAGCAGTACTTC. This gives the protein CASRLLAGVYEQYF.

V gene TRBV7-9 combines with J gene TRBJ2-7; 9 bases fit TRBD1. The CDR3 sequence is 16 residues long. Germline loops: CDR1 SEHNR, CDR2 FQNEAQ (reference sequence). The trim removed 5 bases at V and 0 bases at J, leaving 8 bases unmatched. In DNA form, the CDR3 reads TGTGCCAGCAGCCTAACGGCGGACAGGGGCTCCTACGAGCAGTACTTC. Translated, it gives CASSLTADRGSYEQYF.

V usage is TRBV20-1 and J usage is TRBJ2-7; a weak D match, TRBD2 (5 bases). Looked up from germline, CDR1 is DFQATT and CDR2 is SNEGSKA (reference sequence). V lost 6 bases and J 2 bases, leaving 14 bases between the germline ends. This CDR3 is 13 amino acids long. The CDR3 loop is CSAPDLDPYEQYF. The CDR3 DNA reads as TGCAGTGCCCCGGACTTGGACCCCTACGAGCAGTACTTC.

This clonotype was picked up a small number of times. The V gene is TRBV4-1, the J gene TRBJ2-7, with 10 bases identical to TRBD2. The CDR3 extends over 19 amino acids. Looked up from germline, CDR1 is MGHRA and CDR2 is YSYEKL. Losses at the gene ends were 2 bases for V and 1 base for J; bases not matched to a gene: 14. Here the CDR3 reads CASSQLLLAGAPNSYEQYF. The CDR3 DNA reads TGCGCCAGCAGCCAACTTCTCCTAGCGGGGGCACCCAATTCCTACGAGCAGTACTTC.

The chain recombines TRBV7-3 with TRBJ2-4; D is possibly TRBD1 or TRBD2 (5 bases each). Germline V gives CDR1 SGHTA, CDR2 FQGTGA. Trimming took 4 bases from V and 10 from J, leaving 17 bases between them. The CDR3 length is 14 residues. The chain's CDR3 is CASSSRDPTRIQYF. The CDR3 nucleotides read TGTGCCAGCAGCTCCCGGGACCCTACGAGGATTCAGTACTTC.

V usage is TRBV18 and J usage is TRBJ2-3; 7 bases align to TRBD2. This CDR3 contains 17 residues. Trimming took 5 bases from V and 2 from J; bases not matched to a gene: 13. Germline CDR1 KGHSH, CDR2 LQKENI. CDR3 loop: CASSSTAGEDPTDTQYF. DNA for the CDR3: TGTGCCAGCTCATCCACTGCGGGAGAGGACCCCACAGATACGCAGTATTTT. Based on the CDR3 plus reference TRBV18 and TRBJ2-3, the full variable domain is NAGVMQNPRHLVRRRGQEARLRCSPMKGHSHVYWYRQLPEEGLKFMVYLQKENIIDESGMPKERFSAEFPKEGPSILRIQQVVRGDSAAYFCASSSTAGEDPTDTQYFGPGTRLTVL.

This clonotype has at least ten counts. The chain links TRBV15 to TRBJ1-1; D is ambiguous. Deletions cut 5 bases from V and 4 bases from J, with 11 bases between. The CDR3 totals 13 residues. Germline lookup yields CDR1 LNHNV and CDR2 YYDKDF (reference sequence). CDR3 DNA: TGTGCCACCAGCGGTGAATTTTTCACTGAAGCTTTCTTT. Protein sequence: CATSGEFFTEAFF.

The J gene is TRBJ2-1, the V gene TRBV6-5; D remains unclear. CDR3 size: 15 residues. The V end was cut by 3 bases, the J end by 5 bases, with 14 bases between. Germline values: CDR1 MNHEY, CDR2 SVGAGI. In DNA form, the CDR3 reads TGTGCCAGCAGTTATCTAGGACGGGTTGACAATGAGCAGTTCTTC. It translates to CASSYLGRVDNEQFF.

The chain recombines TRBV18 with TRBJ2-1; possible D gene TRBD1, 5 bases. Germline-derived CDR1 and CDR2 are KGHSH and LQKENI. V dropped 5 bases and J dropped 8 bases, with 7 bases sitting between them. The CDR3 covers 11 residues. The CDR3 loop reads CASSVRDEQFF. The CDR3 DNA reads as TGTGCCAGCTCAGTCAGGGATGAGCAGTTCTTC.

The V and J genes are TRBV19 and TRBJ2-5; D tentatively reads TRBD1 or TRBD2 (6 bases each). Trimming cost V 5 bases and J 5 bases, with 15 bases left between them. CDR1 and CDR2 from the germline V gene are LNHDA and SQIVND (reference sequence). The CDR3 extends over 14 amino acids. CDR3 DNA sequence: TGTGCCAGTAGTCCAGAGGGGGGCGCGGAGACCCAGTACTTC. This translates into CASSPEGGAETQYF.

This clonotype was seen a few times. CDR3 bases: TGTGCCAGCAGCTTGTGGGGATTCCATTCACCCCTCCACTTT. The encoded protein is CASSLWGFHSPLHF. The chain employs TRBV5-5 and TRBJ1-6; D not certain. Germline values: CDR1 SGHKS, CDR2 YYEKEE (reference sequence). The germline V and J ends were trimmed by 1 base and 8 bases, with 10 bases remaining between them. CDR3 length equals 14 residues.

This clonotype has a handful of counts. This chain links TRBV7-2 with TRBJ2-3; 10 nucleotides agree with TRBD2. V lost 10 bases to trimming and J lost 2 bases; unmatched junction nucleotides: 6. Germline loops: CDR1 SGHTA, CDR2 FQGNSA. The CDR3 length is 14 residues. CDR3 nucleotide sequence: TGTGCCACCCTAGCGGGAGAAACCACAGATACGCAGTATTTT. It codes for CATLAGETTDTQYF.

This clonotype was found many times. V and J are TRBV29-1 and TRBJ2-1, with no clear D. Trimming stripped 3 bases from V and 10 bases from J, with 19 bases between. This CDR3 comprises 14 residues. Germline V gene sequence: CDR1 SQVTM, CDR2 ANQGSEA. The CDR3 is CSVERLALLKEQFF. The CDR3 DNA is TGCAGCGTTGAGCGGTTAGCATTGCTAAAGGAGCAGTTCTTC.

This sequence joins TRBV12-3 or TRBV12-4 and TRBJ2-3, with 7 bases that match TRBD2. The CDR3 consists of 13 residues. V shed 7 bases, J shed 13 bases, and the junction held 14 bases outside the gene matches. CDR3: CASTTNGGRWKYF. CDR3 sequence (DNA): TGTGCCAGCACCACGAACGGGGGGAGATGGAAGTATTTT.

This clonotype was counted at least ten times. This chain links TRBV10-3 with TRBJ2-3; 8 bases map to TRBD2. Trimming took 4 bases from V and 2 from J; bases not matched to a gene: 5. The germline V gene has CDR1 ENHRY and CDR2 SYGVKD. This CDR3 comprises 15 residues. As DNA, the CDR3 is TGTGCCATCAGTGCAATAGCGGGATACACAGATACGCAGTATTTT. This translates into CAISAIAGYTDTQYF.